What follows describes a single T cell receptor beta chain. Its antigen is not known. The record originates from a study of cytomegalovirus exposure and HLA in healthy donors. Study-level results: Immune exposure information comprised only CMV serostatus. A previous analysis found most TCR beta V segments productive roughly 90% or roughly 30% of the time. Association of fewer than 20,000 TCR beta sequences with HLA alleles was found at 0.05 false discovery rate in a later analysis. Reportedly, fewer N-insertions than the approximately 700-donor mean appeared in an Asian-associated ancestry cluster in a later analysis.

The PCR employed 60 Vbeta primers together with 13 Jbeta primers. Profiled with immunoSEQ multiplex PCR; TCRdb holds only in-frame clones, not every one. This repertoire shows approximately 130,000 clones, over 75% found once; its top ten account for about 1.5%. CDR1 and CDR2 from the germline V gene are LGHNA and YSLEER. Trimming cost V 1 base and J 4 bases, with 22 bases left between them. This CDR3 has 18 residues. This TCR was sampled from a boy between 10 and 17 years old in good health and CMV-seronegative. Sequencing was done on a sample of PBMCs. The chain recombines TRBV4-3 with TRBJ1-1, with D possibly being TRBD1 (5 bases). The CDR3 region has the DNA TGCGCCAGCAGCCAAGTGTATTGGCAGGGTCTTTTCTCCACTGAAGCTTTCTTT. Protein sequence: CASSQVYWQGLFSTEAFF.